The TCR beta chain described here comes from a study of cytomegalovirus exposure and HLA in healthy donors. At the level of the study: A prior study identified over 100 million unique TCR beta sequences from around 180 million T cells.

A remark on this clone: Its matching antigen is unknown.

Primers included in the PCR were 60 Vbeta and 13 Jbeta primers. Method: immunoSEQ multiplex PCR; TCRdb's copy keeps in-frame clones and lacks some. There are 190,000 or so clones in the sample; 80% occur only once, and 0.6% to 0.7% lies in the top ten. This CDR3 region has 11 residues. Germline-derived CDR1 and CDR2 are GTSNPN and SVGIG (reference sequence). The ends were cut back, 4 bases at V and 8 bases at J, with 11 bases in the middle. General study findings and limits: A link between a missense DCLRE1C variant and TCR beta V- and J-gene trimming emerged from a later analysis. Because they were indistinguishable, some V segments, including TRBV6-2 and TRBV6-3, were excluded.

Material: PBMCs. The chain has TRBV30 and TRBJ1-2, with D possibly matching TRBD1 (5 bases). The TCR comes from a boy aged 5-17 years in good health and CMV-seronegative. CDR3 bases: TGTGCCTGGAAGACGCGGGGCGGCTACACCTTC. Translation gives CAWKTRGGYTF.